Sequencing of this T cell receptor beta chain was carried out in a study of blood T cells in healthy people across ages. Using a J-beta primer mix together with a sample-barcoded 5' primer, a second PCR was run for about 7 to 12 cycles. TCRdb recomputed calls from the 5' RACE reads with MiXCR, one row per CDR3 protein. Seen here are over 1,200,000 distinct CDR3 sequences, 55% to 75% observed once, and the top ten hold roughly 7%. CDR3 size: 17 residues. The chain couples TRBV12-3 or TRBV12-4 to TRBJ2-1; TRBD1 matches 12 bases. Near its end, the DNA agrees better with TRBJ2-7, so the J call may be wrong. This clonotype was obtained from a man between 18 and 35 years old in good health. The specimen sequenced was blood. The CDR3 here is CASSSPPGTGGENEQYF. CDR3 bases: TGTGCCAGCAGTTCACCCCCCGGGACAGGGGGCGAAAATGAGCAGTACTTC.